Detailed here is one TCR beta chain. Its matching antigen is unknown. TCRdb processed the 5' RACE reads anew with MiXCR; each CDR3 protein has one entry. The sample consists of about 360,000 distinct CDR3 sequences, 14% to 15% of them appearing once. These data belong to a study of CD8 T cells in ankylosing spondylitis. Study observations and caveats: It appeared that ankylosing spondylitis blood was characterized by a TCR beta motif of about 8 highly homologous variants. Disease-associated clonotypes exhibited CD8+ identity and were relatively infrequent in peripheral blood. Matched synovial fluid from ankylosing spondylitis patients was reported to be enriched for disease-linked clones.

The CDR3 totals 14 residues. Germline values: CDR1 MNHEY, CDR2 SVGAGI. The germline V and J ends were trimmed by 2 bases and 2 bases, with 10 bases remaining between them. This sequence was found in a male donor with ankylosing spondylitis or in good health (not recorded which). The chain combines TRBV6-5 with TRBJ2-7; either TRBD1 or TRBD2 may fit D (5 bases each). The source material was blood, either unsorted or a sorted T cell fraction (not recorded which). The CDR3 is CASSYGGTPYEQYF. The CDR3 DNA follows: TGTGCCAGCAGTTACGGGGGAACGCCCTACGAGCAGTACTTC.